The 14 T cell receptor beta chains listed next were all sequenced from one sample in a study of CD8 T cells in Susac syndrome (dated by TCRdb to about 2019). Libraries came from the immunoSEQ multiplex PCR assay. RNA was extracted with the RNeasy kit and roughly 0.45 to 1 ug was reverse transcribed using random hexamers. TCRdb reprocessing: public reads trimmed at Q25 with fastp, clones called with MiXCR, in-frame beta chains kept. Duplicate CDR3 protein sequences are folded into a single record with the most common DNA and genes. Recorded for this sample are 110,000 or so distinct CDR3 sequences; roughly 91% of them occurred a single time. 0.11% to 0.15% of the sample goes to the ten largest clones. Source material: CD4+ T cells from PBMCs. All receptors derive from a human donor in good health.

The CDR3 here is CASSQGEYTEAFF. In DNA form, the CDR3 reads TGTGCCAGCAGCCAAGGGGAATACACTGAAGCTTTCTTT. J is TRBJ1-1 and V is TRBV3-1; the D is unclear. The CDR3 has 13 residues. Germline V gene sequence: CDR1 LGHDT, CDR2 YNNKEL (reference sequence). V was shortened by 1 base and J by 3 bases, with 6 bases between the two germline ends.

The chain employs TRBV7-2 and TRBJ2-7; D call uncertain. Germline V CDR1 and CDR2: SGHTA, FQGNSA. The CDR3 sequence is 14 residues long. Between the trimmed V and J ends, which lost 1 base and 2 bases, there was a span of 9 bases. CDR3 sequence reads: CASSLGPGPYEQYF. The DNA for the CDR3 is TGTGCCAGCAGCTTAGGTCCAGGCCCCTACGAGCAGTACTTC. Looking up the rest from reference TRBV7-2 and TRBJ2-7 gives the full variable domain: GAGVSQSPSNKVTEKGKDVELRCDPISGHTALYWYRQSLGQGLEFLIYFQGNSAPDKSGLPSDRFSAERTGGSVSTLTIQRTQQEDSAVYLCASSLGPGPYEQYFGPGTRLTVT.

This clonotype was seen just once. V usage is TRBV7-8 and J usage is TRBJ2-3; 12 bases agree with TRBD2. This CDR3 region has 16 residues. With 4 bases clipped from V and 5 bases from J, the junction kept 7 bases outside the gene matches. The germline CDR1 and CDR2 sequences are SGHVS and FQNEAQ. The CDR3 sequence is CASSSTSGSLEDTQYF. The CDR3 DNA is TGTGCCAGCAGCTCGACTAGCGGGAGCTTGGAAGATACGCAGTATTTT.

The chain uses TRBV5-1 and TRBJ1-1; D not resolved. This CDR3 spans 14 amino acids. Trimming shortened V by 0 bases and J by 0 bases, and 6 bases separated the two germline ends. Per germline, CDR1 SGHRS and CDR2 YFSETQ. The CDR3 sequence is CASSLEGMNTEAFF. The CDR3 DNA follows: TGCGCCAGCAGCTTGGAAGGGATGAACACTGAAGCTTTCTTT.

V and J are TRBV6-1 and TRBJ2-6; TRBD1 matches 7 bases. The germline gives CDR1 MNHNS, CDR2 SASEGT. This CDR3 contains 17 residues. The J segment lost 2 bases and the V segment lost 6 bases, leaving 10 bases of the junction unmatched. This CDR3 reads CASRRQGRLPGANVLTF. The CDR3 DNA is TGTGCCAGCAGAAGACAGGGACGGCTTCCTGGGGCCAACGTCCTGACTTTC.

The chain has TRBV21-1 and TRBJ1-2; the table's TRBD1 call for D was not verified on the DNA. TRBV21-1 is designated a pseudogene. The CDR3 length is 14 residues. CDR3 loop: CASIPAMRLEGYTF. As DNA, the CDR3 is TGTGCCAGCATCCCTGCGATGAGGTTAGAGGGCTACACCTTC.

V is TRBV7-6 and J is TRBJ2-3, with 13 nucleotides matching TRBD2. CDR3 size: 19 residues. Germline trimming cut 3 bases from V and 2 bases from J; bases unmatched to any gene: 11. Per germline, CDR1 SGHVS and CDR2 FNYEAQ. CDR3 sequence reads: CASSFETSGRQTPTDTQYF. The CDR3 nucleotides read TGTGCCAGCAGCTTTGAGACTAGCGGGAGGCAAACTCCCACAGATACGCAGTATTTT.

The chain carries TRBV20-1 and TRBJ1-4; possible D gene TRBD1, 6 bases. This CDR3 is built from 13 residues. V lost 5 bases, J lost 10 bases, and 17 bases lay in between. The germline V gene encodes CDR1 DFQATT and CDR2 SNEGSKA (reference sequence). CDR3 residues: CSAPGGGSGKLFF. The CDR3 DNA sequence: TGCAGTGCTCCCGGCGGGGGCTCCGGAAAACTGTTTTTT.

This clonotype was found a few times. The V and J genes are TRBV7-3 and TRBJ2-7; D is ambiguous. CDR1 and CDR2 from the germline V gene are SGHTA and FQGTGA. V lost 0 bases to trimming and J lost 0 bases, with 6 bases between them. The CDR3 sequence is 14 residues long. Here the CDR3 reads CASSLTASSYEQYF. As DNA, the CDR3 is TGTGCCAGCAGCTTAACAGCCAGCTCCTACGAGCAGTACTTC.

The rearrangement uses TRBV7-6 and TRBJ2-7; D is unresolved. This CDR3 has 14 amino acids. Trimming cost V 1 base and J 3 bases, with 10 bases left between them. The germline gives CDR1 SGHVS, CDR2 FNYEAQ. CDR3 coding DNA: TGTGCCAGCAGCTTAGTAATCTGTAACTACGAGCAGTACTTC. Its protein is CASSLVICNYEQYF.

V usage is TRBV9 and J usage is TRBJ2-5, with D unresolved. Germline V gene sequence: CDR1 SGDLS, CDR2 YYNGEE. Trimming pared 0 bases from V and 1 base from J, leaving 7 bases between. This CDR3 has 14 residues. The CDR3 DNA reads as TGTGCCAGCAGCGTAGCAGACTCCCAAGAGACCCAGTACTTC. It translates to CASSVADSQETQYF.

The chain employs TRBV23-1 and TRBJ2-1, with 9 positions matching TRBD1. TRBV23-1 is an open reading frame, and its role is uncertain. J gave up 6 bases and V 6 bases, and 6 bases lay outside the gene matches. This CDR3 comprises 14 residues. The CDR3 DNA sequence: TGCGCCAGCAGCCGGGGACAGGGATGCAATGAGCAGTTCTTC. This codes for CASSRGQGCNEQFF.

The CDR3: CATPGQGETQYF. The CDR3 DNA sequence: TGCGCCACACCGGGACAGGGGGAGACCCAGTACTTC. The chain links TRBV23-1 to TRBJ2-5; 10 nucleotides match TRBD1. TRBV23-1 is placed among ORFs of uncertain function. With V trimmed by 10 bases and J by 5 bases, 4 bases remained unmatched. The CDR3 loop spans 12 amino acids.

This chain uses TRBV20-1 with TRBJ2-3; 9 positions agree with TRBD2. V trimming: 3 bases; J trimming: 4 bases; junction bases outside the gene matches: 14. This CDR3 spans 17 amino acids. Germline values: CDR1 DFQATT, CDR2 SNEGSKA (reference sequence). CDR3 residues: CSARVVGISGSADTQYF. The CDR3 region has the DNA TGCAGTGCTAGGGTAGTGGGAATTAGCGGGAGTGCAGATACGCAGTATTTT.